The TCR beta chain under discussion was sequenced for a study of T-cell memory formation after mild COVID-19. Study results and limitations: Later expanders leaned CD4+, whereas day 15 to 85 contracting clones were balanced CD4/CD8.

V was clipped by 5 bases and J by 0 bases, with 10 bases between them. This CDR3 has 15 residues. CDR1 and CDR2 from the germline V gene are ENHRY and SYGVKD. In TCRdb, the 5' RACE reads were re-called with MiXCR into one record per CDR3 protein. The sample lists approximately 45,000 distinct CDR3 sequences, roughly 6.6% occurring once. This clonotype has at least ten counts. Its antigen is not known. This sequence originates from an adult who had mild COVID-19 (a few samples of this study predate the infection). Cell type and time point are not known. The specimen sequenced was PBMCs or a T cell subset sorted from them (not recorded which). The chain joins TRBV10-3 to TRBJ2-2; tentatively, D is TRBD1 (6 bases). CDR3 DNA: TGTGCCATCAGTACCGGGACAACGAACACCGGGGAGCTGTTTTTT. It encodes CAISTGTTNTGELFF.